A single TCR beta chain is shown here with its context. Its antigen specificity is not known. The input lacks base qualities; no much larger clone sits a single base away. Receptor libraries were prepared by the immunoSEQ multiplex PCR assay. TCRdb took over this immuneACCESS table, retaining in-frame rearrangements with V and J assigned. Such tables are incomplete; in checked studies, under half of the missing clones stem from an unresolved V gene, and the remainder is unexplained. Recorded for this sample are nearly 60,000 clones; more than 80% of them occurred a single time. The ten largest clones capture approximately 0.49% of the sample. The CDR3 covers 14 residues, taking in both the cysteine and the phenylalanine. Of all the DNA, just the CDR3 is kept, 42 bases in frame from base 1. The germline V gene (reference sequence) gives CDR1 as SGHAT and CDR2 as FQDESV. The germline ends are 14 bases apart after V is trimmed by 4 bases and J by 8 bases.

This record comes from a study of T cell changes during pregnancy in multiple sclerosis (dated by TCRdb to between 2019 and 2020). With regard to the full study: In women with multiple sclerosis, the researchers looked at how the T cell repertoire shifted as pregnancy progressed.

The chain uses TRBV11-1 and TRBJ1-4; no D gene is confidently identified. Specimen: CD4+ T cells from peripheral blood mononuclear cells, collected after pregnancy. The TCR comes from a female donor in good health, enrolled as a control in a pregnancy study. The encoded CDR3 is CASSSVPNEEKLFF. The nucleotides are TGTGCCAGCAGCTCGGTCCCAAATGAGGAAAAACTGTTTTTT.